This T cell receptor beta chain is drawn from a study of T cell responses to AZD1222 COVID-19 vaccine (dated by TCRdb to about 2021). At the level of the whole study: A total of 233 trial participants underwent TCR sequencing, of whom 207 received two doses of AZD1222 and about 25 received two doses of the MenACWY control vaccine. Trial participants were enrolled by age into 18-55, 56-69 and 70-plus year subgroups, with approximately 150, 30 and 60 TCR-sequenced participants respectively.

This sample's time point label indicates: about 28 days (+/-7) after the second vaccine dose. Because spike-specific TCR depth and breadth did not differ between the two schedules, AZD1222 recipients who got a second dose at roughly 4 weeks were pooled with those who got a second dose at roughly 12 weeks. Vaccinee samples came from UK trials COV001 and COV002, including a single-blind randomized controlled phase 2/3 trial of AZD1222 (ChAdOx1 nCoV-19) in healthy adults. Trial participant PBMC samples were collected at day 0 and day 28 after the second dose for TCRbeta chain sequencing. The CDR3 regions of human TCRbeta chains were subjected to immunosequencing. Regarding the original processing steps: Repertoire TCRs were checked for matches against a reference library of SARS-CoV-2-specific TCRs that had been generated using the MIRA antigen-specificity platform. Breadth was defined as the fraction of unique TCRs that were SARS-CoV-2-associated. Depth was defined as the fraction of total T cells that were SARS-CoV-2-associated. Using the MIRA data, every spike-specific TCR was mapped to the spike region that the TCR reacted to and assigned to either a CD4 or a CD8 class. Log10-transformed breadth and depth values were compared by one-way ANOVA with Sidak's multiple comparisons tests. TCRdb's version of the immuneACCESS table is confined to in-frame rearrangements and falls short of the full clone set. An unresolved V gene accounts for under half of the shortfall where checked; the remainder is of unknown origin. The D gene and trimming were derived from the DNA, and the V and J assignments and clone size from that table. The sample table records about 94,000 clones; 75% to 90% of these occur just once. The top ten hold roughly 5% of the sample.

Paper-wide results and their limitations: Vaccine-associated CD4 TCRs spanned the whole spike protein, with dominant responses in regions 160-218 and 743-854. After two AZD1222 doses, both the breadth and the depth of spike-specific TCRs were significantly higher than at day 0 and than in MenACWY recipients. The 56-69-year group was small, and its depth increase did not reach significance, likely because of low power. Nearly half of unique spike-specific TCRs reportedly recognized epitopes outside regions mutated in the B.1.351 and B.1.1.7 variants. Participants were mostly white British and included more females than males, and it was suggested by the authors that clonal diversity may have been underestimated. Because no day 14 peak-response samples were available, the repertoires could be characterized only after the peak T cell response. Only a handful of AZD1222 recipients were SARS-CoV-2 seropositive at baseline, limiting conclusions about previously exposed vaccinees.

This clone appeared a single time. Its antigen is unknown. No base-level quality is on record; no much larger clone is a single base apart. Based on the germline V gene, the CDR1 and CDR2 sequences are MGHRA and YSYEKL. CDR3 length: 13 amino acids, cysteine to phenylalanine. This entry keeps only the CDR3 DNA: 39 bases, framed from base 1. Trimming removed 6 bases from V and 9 bases from J; the gene matches leave 7 bases unexplained. The sequenced sample was peripheral blood, obtained 28 days after the second AZD1222 dose. The chain joins TRBV4-1 to TRBJ2-1, with 8 bases in between that match TRBD1. This sequence originates from an adult who received the AZD1222 COVID-19 vaccine. The DNA is as follows: TGCGCCAGCAGGCTACAGGGGGTTTCTGAGCAGTTCTTC. The resulting protein is CASRLQGVSEQFF.